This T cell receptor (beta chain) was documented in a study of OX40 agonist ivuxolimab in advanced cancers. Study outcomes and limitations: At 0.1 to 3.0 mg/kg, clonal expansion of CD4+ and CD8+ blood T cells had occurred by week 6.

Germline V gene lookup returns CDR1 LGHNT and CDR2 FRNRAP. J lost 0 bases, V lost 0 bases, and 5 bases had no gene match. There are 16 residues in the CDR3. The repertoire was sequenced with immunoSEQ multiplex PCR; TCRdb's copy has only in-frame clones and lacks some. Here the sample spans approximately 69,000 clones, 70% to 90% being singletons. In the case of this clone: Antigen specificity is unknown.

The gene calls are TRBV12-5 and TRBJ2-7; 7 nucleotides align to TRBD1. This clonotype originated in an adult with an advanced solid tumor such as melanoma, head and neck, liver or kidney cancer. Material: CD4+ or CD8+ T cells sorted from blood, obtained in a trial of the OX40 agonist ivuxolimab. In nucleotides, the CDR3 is TGTGCTAGTGGTTTGGTCACGACAGGGAGCTCCTACGAGCAGTACTTC. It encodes CASGLVTTGSSYEQYF.